Listed below are T cell receptor beta chains from one sample, sequenced in a study of preoperative IRX-2 immunotherapy in early breast cancer. Repertoires were generated with immunoSEQ multiplex PCR, while TCRdb's copy carries only in-frame clones and drops some. The profile shows about 67,000 clones, approximately 94% of them singletons. The sample was acquired from a patient treated with IRX-2 immunotherapy. Receptors were obtained from a human donor with breast cancer. CDR3s include the opening cysteine and the closing phenylalanine or tryptophan. Each record gives: clone size, V gene, J gene, D gene, CDR3 DNA, CDR3 protein. D genes are given only for firm matches. Where a row states a size, it is once, few, many or the class of an expanded clone; other rows omit it.

abundance: -; v_gene: TRBV18; j_gene: TRBJ1-4; d_gene: -; CDR3nt: TGTGCCAGCTCACCAAACGTAGCCACAACTAATGAAAAACTGTTTTTT; CDR3aa: CASSPNVATTNEKLFF
abundance: -; v_gene: TRBV9; j_gene: TRBJ2-1; d_gene: -; CDR3nt: TGTGCCAGCAGCGTTACAGGGGGATCTGGGGGGGAGGCGCAGTTCTTC; CDR3aa: CASSVTGGSGGEAQFF
abundance: once; v_gene: TRBV30; j_gene: TRBJ1-5; d_gene: -; CDR3nt: TGTGCCTGGAGTCCCGGGGGTCAGCCCCAGCATTTT; CDR3aa: CAWSPGGQPQHF
abundance: once; v_gene: TRBV7-3; j_gene: TRBJ2-3; d_gene: TRBD2; CDR3nt: TGTGCCAGCAGCTTAACTAGCGGGGGGGGACGGGATACGCAGTATTTT; CDR3aa: CASSLTSGGGRDTQYF
abundance: -; v_gene: TRBV5-4; j_gene: TRBJ1-1; d_gene: -; CDR3nt: TGTGCCAGCAGCTCTGACAGATGGAACACTGAAGCTTTCTTT; CDR3aa: CASSSDRWNTEAFF
abundance: -; v_gene: TRBV7-9; j_gene: TRBJ1-1; d_gene: -; CDR3nt: TGTGCCAGCAGCTTATCCGAAGGGAACACTGAAGCTTTCTTT; CDR3aa: CASSLSEGNTEAFF
abundance: -; v_gene: TRBV30; j_gene: TRBJ1-1; d_gene: TRBD1; CDR3nt: TGTGCCTGGAGTCCATACGTACAGACAGGGGCGGTAACTGAAGCTTTCTTT; CDR3aa: CAWSPYVQTGAVTEAFF
abundance: -; v_gene: TRBV5-1; j_gene: TRBJ2-7; d_gene: TRBD2; CDR3nt: TGCGCCAGCAGCCTGCTACTCCCTAGCGGGGGGACCTCCTACGAGCAGTACTTC; CDR3aa: CASSLLLPSGGTSYEQYF
abundance: large; v_gene: TRBV7-2; j_gene: TRBJ1-4; d_gene: -; CDR3nt: TGTGCCAGCACCATATCAACTAATGAAAAACTGTTTTTT; CDR3aa: CASTISTNEKLFF
abundance: -; v_gene: TRBV27; j_gene: TRBJ1-2; d_gene: -; CDR3nt: TGTGCCAGCAGTCAAAACAGGGTTTGGCATGGCTACACCTTC; CDR3aa: CASSQNRVWHGYTF
abundance: -; v_gene: TRBV15; j_gene: TRBJ1-2; d_gene: -; CDR3nt: TGTGCCACCAGCAGAGATCACACAGGGTCGGTAGGCTACACCTTC; CDR3aa: CATSRDHTGSVGYTF
abundance: -; v_gene: TRBV10-3; j_gene: TRBJ2-1; d_gene: -; CDR3nt: TGTGCCGCAGGGGCCTACAATGAGCAGTTCTTC; CDR3aa: CAAGAYNEQFF
abundance: -; v_gene: TRBV5-5; j_gene: TRBJ1-5; d_gene: -; CDR3nt: TGTGCCAGTCCGGGACTGTCCCAGCCCCAGCATTTT; CDR3aa: CASPGLSQPQHF
abundance: -; v_gene: TRBV7-3; j_gene: TRBJ2-2; d_gene: TRBD2; CDR3nt: TGTGCCAGCAGCTGGACTAGCGGGGCCGGGGAGCTGTTTTTT; CDR3aa: CASSWTSGAGELFF
abundance: -; v_gene: TRBV14; j_gene: TRBJ1-4; d_gene: -; CDR3nt: TGTGCCAGCAGCCAAGTTAATTATAATGAAAAACTGTTTTTT; CDR3aa: CASSQVNYNEKLFF
abundance: -; v_gene: TRBV13; j_gene: TRBJ1-6; d_gene: -; CDR3nt: TGTGCCAGCAGCTTGTCCCCGAGCTCCTATAATTCACCCCTCCACTTT; CDR3aa: CASSLSPSSYNSPLHF
abundance: -; v_gene: TRBV5-4; j_gene: TRBJ1-6; d_gene: -; CDR3nt: TGTGCCAGCAGCTTGGAGACAGGACGGAATTCACCCCTCCACTTT; CDR3aa: CASSLETGRNSPLHF
abundance: -; v_gene: TRBV11-1; j_gene: TRBJ1-1; d_gene: -; CDR3nt: TGTGCCAGCAGTCTCACGGGAGGGCGTTTGGACACTGAAGCTTTCTTT; CDR3aa: CASSLTGGRLDTEAFF
abundance: -; v_gene: TRBV29-1; j_gene: TRBJ2-1; d_gene: -; CDR3nt: TGCAGCGTCGAACGCAGGGAATCCTACAATGAGCAGTTCTTC; CDR3aa: CSVERRESYNEQFF
abundance: -; v_gene: TRBV4-1; j_gene: TRBJ2-3; d_gene: TRBD2; CDR3nt: TGCGCCAGCAGCCAAGATTCCCCGGGCGGGGGGGTGGCAGATACGCAGTATTTT; CDR3aa: CASSQDSPGGGVADTQYF
abundance: -; v_gene: TRBV6-5; j_gene: TRBJ1-2; d_gene: TRBD1; CDR3nt: TGTGCCAGCACTCCGGGACAGGGCTATGGCTACACCTTC; CDR3aa: CASTPGQGYGYTF
abundance: once; v_gene: TRBV7-3; j_gene: TRBJ2-6; d_gene: -; CDR3nt: TGTGCCAGCAGCTCGACAGGGGCCAACGTCCTGACTTTC; CDR3aa: CASSSTGANVLTF
abundance: -; v_gene: TRBV19; j_gene: TRBJ1-5; d_gene: -; CDR3nt: TGTGCCAGTAGAGGACCCAATAGCAATCAGCCCCAGCATTTT; CDR3aa: CASRGPNSNQPQHF
abundance: -; v_gene: TRBV7-6; j_gene: TRBJ1-5; d_gene: -; CDR3nt: TGTGCCAGCAGCTTAGTTCCGAATCAGCCCCAGCATTTT; CDR3aa: CASSLVPNQPQHF
abundance: -; v_gene: TRBV7-2; j_gene: TRBJ2-1; d_gene: TRBD1; CDR3nt: TGTGCCAGCAGCTCGGGGACAGGGGAATACAATGAGCAGTTCTTC; CDR3aa: CASSSGTGEYNEQFF
abundance: -; v_gene: TRBV30; j_gene: TRBJ1-6; d_gene: -; CDR3nt: TGTGCCTGGAGGGAGGGCAGGAGCCCTCACTTT; CDR3aa: CAWREGRSPHF
abundance: -; v_gene: TRBV9; j_gene: TRBJ2-1; d_gene: -; CDR3nt: TGTGCCAGCACCTCAGGGGGGAGCTCCTACAATGAGCAGTTCTTC; CDR3aa: CASTSGGSSYNEQFF
abundance: -; v_gene: TRBV7-3; j_gene: TRBJ2-7; d_gene: TRBD1; CDR3nt: TGTGCCAGCAGCGCTAGGGGGGACAGGGGCCACGAGCAGTACTTC; CDR3aa: CASSARGDRGHEQYF
abundance: -; v_gene: TRBV4-3; j_gene: TRBJ2-3; d_gene: -; CDR3nt: TGCGCCAGCAGCCAAAGGGTAACAGATACGCAGTATTTT; CDR3aa: CASSQRVTDTQYF
abundance: -; v_gene: TRBV28; j_gene: TRBJ1-1; d_gene: -; CDR3nt: TGTGCCACCCATCGGGGGCTTTGGACTGAAGCTTTCTTT; CDR3aa: CATHRGLWTEAFF
abundance: -; v_gene: TRBV9; j_gene: TRBJ2-7; d_gene: -; CDR3nt: TGTGCCAGCAGCGTCCAAGCCCTGGGTTTAATGAAAGAGCAGTACTTC; CDR3aa: CASSVQALGLMKEQYF
abundance: -; v_gene: TRBV5-1; j_gene: TRBJ1-4; d_gene: TRBD1; CDR3nt: TGCGCCAGCAGCCTATGGACAGGGGAGAATGAAAAACTGTTTTTT; CDR3aa: CASSLWTGENEKLFF
abundance: -; v_gene: TRBV7-9; j_gene: TRBJ1-3; d_gene: TRBD1; CDR3nt: TGTGCCAGCAGCAAACAGGGGGCATCTGGAAACACCATATATTTT; CDR3aa: CASSKQGASGNTIYF
abundance: -; v_gene: TRBV11-2; j_gene: TRBJ2-7; d_gene: TRBD2; CDR3nt: TGTGCCAGCAGCTTAGTCCGGGGGGGCTACGAGCAGTACTTC; CDR3aa: CASSLVRGGYEQYF
abundance: -; v_gene: TRBV2; j_gene: TRBJ1-2; d_gene: -; CDR3nt: TGTGCCAGCGCGTTTTTGGACGCGGGCTACACCTTC; CDR3aa: CASAFLDAGYTF
abundance: -; v_gene: TRBV19; j_gene: TRBJ1-2; d_gene: -; CDR3nt: TGTGCCAGTAGTATTAAGTCCTATGGCTACACCTTC; CDR3aa: CASSIKSYGYTF
abundance: -; v_gene: TRBV7-9; j_gene: TRBJ2-4; d_gene: -; CDR3nt: TGTGCCAGCAGCCAATACAATAAAGCCAAAAACATTCAGTACTTC; CDR3aa: CASSQYNKAKNIQYF
abundance: -; v_gene: TRBV7-9; j_gene: TRBJ2-1; d_gene: TRBD2; CDR3nt: TGTGCCAGCAGCGTCAGCGGGATCTCCTACAATGAGCAGTTCTTC; CDR3aa: CASSVSGISYNEQFF
abundance: once; v_gene: TRBV27; j_gene: TRBJ1-5; d_gene: -; CDR3nt: TGTGCCAGCAGTGTCAGGGGTAGAAGCAATCAGCCCCAGCATTTT; CDR3aa: CASSVRGRSNQPQHF
abundance: once; v_gene: TRBV19; j_gene: TRBJ2-1; d_gene: -; CDR3nt: TGTGCCAGTACCCCCGGACAAGACTACTACAATGAGCAGTTCTTC; CDR3aa: CASTPGQDYYNEQFF
abundance: -; v_gene: TRBV27; j_gene: TRBJ1-6; d_gene: -; CDR3nt: TGTGCCAGCACCCAACAGGGTGGTAATTCACCCCTCCACTTT; CDR3aa: CASTQQGGNSPLHF
abundance: -; v_gene: TRBV28; j_gene: TRBJ2-2; d_gene: TRBD1; CDR3nt: TGTGCCAGCCGACAGGGGGGAGAGGTCGGGGAGCTGTTTTTT; CDR3aa: CASRQGGEVGELFF
abundance: -; v_gene: TRBV7-3; j_gene: TRBJ1-6; d_gene: TRBD1; CDR3nt: TGTGCCAGCAGGGAAAGGACAGGCCCCTATAATTCACCCCTCCACTTT; CDR3aa: CASRERTGPYNSPLHF
abundance: -; v_gene: TRBV5-5; j_gene: TRBJ2-1; d_gene: -; CDR3nt: TGTGCCAGCAGCTCGGACGGAAGCTCCTACAATGAGCAGTTCTTC; CDR3aa: CASSSDGSSYNEQFF
abundance: -; v_gene: TRBV27; j_gene: TRBJ1-6; d_gene: -; CDR3nt: TGTGCCAGCACCAGGCTGATGGTTTGGCCGGGCGATAATTCACCCCTCCACTTT; CDR3aa: CASTRLMVWPGDNSPLHF
abundance: -; v_gene: TRBV4-3; j_gene: TRBJ1-5; d_gene: -; CDR3nt: TGCGCCAGCAGCCAAGGTGTTGGGGCGGGACAGCCCCAGCATTTT; CDR3aa: CASSQGVGAGQPQHF
abundance: -; v_gene: TRBV5-1; j_gene: TRBJ1-5; d_gene: TRBD1; CDR3nt: TGCGCCAGCAGCACGGGACAGGATAGCAATCAGCCCCAGCATTTT; CDR3aa: CASSTGQDSNQPQHF
abundance: -; v_gene: TRBV7-2; j_gene: TRBJ2-6; d_gene: TRBD2; CDR3nt: TGTGCCAGCAAGCGGGGTTCTGGGGCCAACGTCCTGACTTTC; CDR3aa: CASKRGSGANVLTF